This TCR beta chain stems from a study of shared clonotypes between healthy human individuals. This table comes from immunoSEQ multiplex PCR, and its TCRdb copy is limited to in-frame clones, with some not included. Altogether about 960,000 clones are present, less than 85% being singletons, with the ten largest covering approximately 1.5%. Points on this clone: The same CDR3 arises from other DNA sequences in this sample as well.

The sequence came from a man aged 18 to 30 in good health. The source material was memory CD4+ T cells sorted from blood. This sample's subset: CD45RA-negative fraction.

This chain's CDR3 is CASSPGLANNEQFF. The CDR3 DNA sequence: TGTGCCAGCAGCCCGGGACTAGCGAACAATGAGCAGTTCTTC. J is TRBJ2-1 and V is TRBV7-2, with TRBD2 matching 10 bases. V lost 5 bases to trimming and J lost 5 bases; unmatched junction nucleotides: 3. The CDR3 has 14 amino acids. Germline loops: CDR1 SGHTA, CDR2 FQGNSA.